This T cell receptor (beta chain) comes out of a study of a mutant IDH1 vaccine in newly diagnosed glioma. Background on the study: Patients arrived already treated with radiotherapy, temozolomide, or both, most having had both.

Worth noting for this clone: The target antigen is unknown.

The time point: baseline, week 1 (first vaccination visit). Sample treatment: pre-vaccination baseline after standard-of-care therapy. General study points: The authors found pseudoprogression apparently unrelated to changes in top peripheral T cell clonotypes. Immune responses induced by vaccination arose in under 95% of the patients.

The CDR3 contains 19 residues. Trimming cost V 0 bases and J 3 bases; bases outside gene matches: 15. The germline V gene encodes CDR1 SGHDT and CDR2 YYEEEE. Clones were sequenced by immunoSEQ multiplex PCR, and TCRdb holds only the in-frame ones, with some missing. The sample lists tens of thousands of clones, around 83% occurring once. This TCR was sampled from a woman in her late teens or twenties with glioma. Some clones in this sample may be carry-over from other donors' samples. Sequencing was performed on peripheral blood mononuclear cells (PBMCs), taken from a glioma patient treated with radiotherapy, temozolomide or both. The rearrangement links TRBV5-6 to TRBJ1-5, with 7 nucleotides matching TRBD1. The CDR3 sequence is CASSLGGGPGTPYNQPQHF. The CDR3, as DNA: TGTGCCAGCAGCTTGGGAGGGGGCCCCGGGACACCCTACAATCAGCCCCAGCATTTT.